The 10 T cell receptor beta chains below come from one sample, sequenced in a study of cytomegalovirus exposure and HLA in healthy donors. Both 60 Vbeta primers and 13 Jbeta primers went into the PCR. Data came from immunoSEQ multiplex PCR; TCRdb stores just in-frame clones and leaves some out. The sample lists approximately 110,000 clones; around 80% were seen once. The source material was PBMCs. These receptors all come from a woman in her 30s in good health and CMV-seronegative.

The chain employs TRBV6-5 and TRBJ2-5, with 8 bases aligning to TRBD2. Germline lookup yields CDR1 MNHEY and CDR2 SVGAGI. J was trimmed by 2 bases and V by 2 bases; bases with no gene match: 7. This CDR3 region has 16 residues. The CDR3 DNA sequence: TGTGCCAGCAGTTACACTAGCGGATCTCTTCAAGAGACCCAGTACTTC. This encodes CASSYTSGSLQETQYF.

This chain connects TRBV6-1 to TRBJ1-2, with D unclear. CDR1 MNHNS and CDR2 SASEGT come from the germline V gene. The CDR3 loop spans 16 amino acids. Trimming pared 1 base from V and 3 bases from J, leaving 15 bases between. This chain's CDR3 is CASSEDGSGRYYGYTF. The DNA for the CDR3 is TGTGCCAGCAGTGAAGATGGGTCAGGCCGTTACTATGGCTACACCTTC.

The J gene is TRBJ1-1, the V gene TRBV6-5, with 7 bases that match TRBD1. After removal of 6 bases from V and 11 bases from J, the junction contained 15 bases not matched to a gene. CDR3 length: 14 residues. The germline V gene has CDR1 MNHEY and CDR2 SVGAGI. This CDR3 reads CASRSPDRALGAFF. For the CDR3, the DNA is TGTGCCAGCAGATCGCCCGACAGGGCCTTGGGCGCTTTCTTT.

V is TRBV6-6 and J is TRBJ2-1, with a possible D match to TRBD2 (5 bases). V lost 6 bases, J lost 10 bases, and 22 bases lay in between. The CDR3 consists of 15 residues. CDR1 and CDR2 (germline): MNHNY, SVGAGI (reference sequence). This CDR3 is CASSPVRTFAEEQFF. The CDR3, as DNA: TGTGCCAGCAGCCCCGTCCGGACTTTCGCGGAGGAGCAGTTCTTC.

The chain carries TRBV7-8 and TRBJ1-1; TRBD1 matches at 7 bases. The CDR3 totals 14 residues. The germline V gene encodes CDR1 SGHVS and CDR2 FQNEAQ. After removal of 7 bases from V and 1 base from J, the junction contained 6 bases not matched to a gene. The CDR3 region is CASTDRATNTEAFF. In DNA, the CDR3 is TGTGCCAGCACCGACAGGGCGACGAACACTGAAGCTTTCTTT.

This rearrangement joins TRBV10-3 to TRBJ1-1; 8 bases are shared with TRBD1. Germline V CDR1 and CDR2: ENHRY, SYGVKD. V shed 4 bases and J 0 bases; nucleotides not matched to a gene: 1. CDR3 length: 14 amino acids. The CDR3: CAISGTGMNTEAFF. As DNA, the CDR3 is TGTGCCATCAGTGGGACAGGGATGAACACTGAAGCTTTCTTT.

The gene calls are TRBV5-1 and TRBJ1-4, with D possibly TRBD1 on 5 matching bases. The CDR3 has 13 residues. V was shortened by 4 bases and J by 7 bases, with 11 bases between the two germline ends. From germline, CDR1 is SGHRS and CDR2 YFSETQ. In DNA form, the CDR3 reads TGCGCCAGCAGCCACGGGGGGAGTGAAAAACTGTTTTTT. Its protein product is CASSHGGSEKLFF.

V usage is TRBV5-4 and J usage is TRBJ1-1, with 9 bases aligning to TRBD1. There are 16 residues in the CDR3. With 0 bases clipped from V and 3 bases from J, the junction kept 6 bases outside the gene matches. CDR1 and CDR2 (germline): SGHNT, YYREEE (reference sequence). As DNA, the CDR3 is TGTGCCAGCAGCTTGGGTGGGACAGGGTTCCACACTGAAGCTTTCTTT. It encodes CASSLGGTGFHTEAFF.

The CDR3 DNA is TGTGCCAGCAGTTCACTGGGACTAGCGAAGTACGAGCAGTACTTC. Its translation: CASSSLGLAKYEQYF. The rearrangement links TRBV27 to TRBJ2-7; 10 bases align to TRBD2. The CDR3 length is 15 residues. V lost 4 bases to trimming and J lost 4 bases; unmatched junction nucleotides: 7. Germline V gene data show CDR1 as MNHEY and CDR2 as SMNVEV (reference sequence).

This chain joins TRBV4-1 and TRBJ1-2; 9 bases are shared with TRBD1. This CDR3 is built from 14 residues. Germline assignment: CDR1 MGHRA and CDR2 YSYEKL. J lost 11 bases, V lost 2 bases, and 9 bases had no gene match. CDR3 in DNA: TGCGCCAGCAGCCAACAAAACAGGGGGCTCGGGTACACCTTC. Its translation is CASSQQNRGLGYTF.